The 18 T cell receptor beta chains reported below all come from one sample, sequenced in a study of shared clonotypes between healthy human individuals. This table comes from immunoSEQ multiplex PCR, and its TCRdb copy is limited to in-frame clones, with some not included. The table shows about 2.4 million clones, with approximately 93% occurring only once. Sequenced input: naive CD4+ T cells from PBMCs. Subset denoted: CD45RA+ positively selected. Receptors were obtained from a man aged 18 to 30 in good health. Some clones in this sample may be carry-over from other donors' samples.

This clone was seen a few times. V and J are TRBV28 and TRBJ2-5, with 7 positions matching TRBD1. Trimming removed 5 bases from V and 11 bases from J; junction bases left unmatched: 14. The germline CDR1 and CDR2 sequences are MDHEN and SYDVKM. The CDR3 consists of 14 residues. This chain's CDR3 is CASSPAGRQGLQYF. The CDR3 DNA sequence: TGTGCCAGCAGTCCCGCCGGGCGACAGGGCCTACAGTACTTC.

The J gene is TRBJ2-5, the V gene TRBV29-1; D not certain. Germline V gene sequence: CDR1 SQVTM, CDR2 ANQGSEA. V shed 4 bases and J shed 1 base, with 7 bases lying between them. The CDR3 spans 12 residues. The CDR3 loop is CSVVPAQETQYF. In DNA, the CDR3 is TGCAGCGTTGTTCCCGCCCAAGAGACCCAGTACTTC.

This rearrangement joins TRBV27 to TRBJ2-1; tentative D call: TRBD2 (5 bases). Germline values: CDR1 MNHEY, CDR2 SMNVEV (reference sequence). The CDR3 consists of 15 residues. V gave up 7 bases and J gave up 3 bases, with 16 bases separating them. Here the CDR3 reads CASNARGRNYNEQFF. CDR3 sequence (DNA): TGTGCCAGCAACGCCCGAGGGAGAAACTACAATGAGCAGTTCTTC.

This clone was observed once. The rearrangement uses TRBV7-9 and TRBJ2-5, with a possible D match to TRBD1 (6 bases). Germline CDR1 and CDR2: SEHNR and FQNEAQ (reference sequence). Deletions cut 5 bases from V and 5 bases from J, with 21 bases between. CDR3 length: 16 residues. The CDR3 protein is CASSPPIIHRVETQYF. The CDR3, as DNA: TGTGCCAGCAGCCCCCCTATTATACACAGGGTCGAGACCCAGTACTTC. The full variable domain, completed using reference TRBV7-9 and TRBJ2-5, is DTGVSQNPRHKITKRGQNVTFRCDPISEHNRLYWYRQTLGQGPEFLTYFQNEAQLEKSRLLSDRFSAERPKGSFSTLEIQRTEQGDSAMYLCASSPPIIHRVETQYFGPGTRLLVL.

This clone appeared once. Relative to the germline gene, one junction end is altered; a read error may explain this. The chain has TRBV7-8 and TRBJ2-7, with TRBD2 matching over 11 bases. The CDR3 runs 15 residues. Germline V lookup: CDR1 SGHVS, CDR2 FQNEAQ. Written as DNA, the CDR3 is TGTGCCAGCAGCCTAGCGGGAGGTAACTCCTACGAGCAGTACTTC. Translating gives CASSLAGGNSYEQYF.

A remark on this clone: This sample includes further DNA sequences coding for the same CDR3. CDR3 sequence (DNA): TGTGCCAGCAGATCCGGGACAGGGTCCTACGAGCAGTACTTC. It yields the protein CASRSGTGSYEQYF. The J gene is TRBJ2-7, the V gene TRBV6-5; the match to TRBD1 covers 9 bases. Per the germline V gene, CDR1 is MNHEY and CDR2 is SVGAGI. The CDR3 runs to 14 residues. Losses at the gene ends were 6 bases for V and 1 base for J; bases not matched to a gene: 4.

The genes are TRBV6-1 and TRBJ2-1; 8 nucleotides align to TRBD1. From germline, CDR1 is MNHNS and CDR2 SASEGT. The ends lost 6 bases at V and 1 base at J; junction bases unmatched: 5. This CDR3 has 15 amino acids. The CDR3 DNA follows: TGTGCCAGCAGCATACGGACAGGGTCCTACAATGAGCAGTTCTTC. Amino acid sequence: CASSIRTGSYNEQFF.

The chain joins TRBV15 to TRBJ2-3, with 8 bases matching TRBD1. V shed 3 bases, J shed 3 bases, and the junction held 8 bases outside the gene matches. CDR3 length equals 16 residues. Germline V gene sequence: CDR1 LNHNV, CDR2 YYDKDF (reference sequence). The CDR3 DNA follows: TGTGCCACCAGCAGTGCCGGGACAGGAGGGACAGATACGCAGTATTTT. Amino acids: CATSSAGTGGTDTQYF.

The chain employs TRBV6-5 and TRBJ2-5; a possible D gene is TRBD2 (6 bases). In germline, CDR1 is MNHEY, CDR2 SVGAGI. This CDR3 has 13 residues. Trimming cost V 6 bases and J 5 bases, with 13 bases left between them. CDR3: CASSDWGDETQYF. The CDR3 nucleotides are TGTGCCAGCAGCGACTGGGGGGACGAGACCCAGTACTTC.

The V and J genes are TRBV5-4 and TRBJ2-5, with 9 bases fitting TRBD2. J was trimmed by 5 bases and V by 3 bases; bases with no gene match: 8. The CDR3 totals 15 residues. Germline CDR1 reads SGHNT; CDR2 reads YYREEE (reference sequence). The CDR3 region has the DNA TGTGCCAGCAGCTCTCCAGCGGGAGGCGGGGAGACCCAGTACTTC. Translating it yields CASSSPAGGGETQYF.

The chain links TRBV7-3 to TRBJ1-3, with D uncertain. The germline gives CDR1 SGHTA, CDR2 FQGTGA. V lost 5 bases and J 4 bases, leaving 9 bases between the germline ends. The CDR3 spans 13 residues. The chain's CDR3 is CASSPTSGNTIYF. CDR3 DNA: TGTGCCAGCAGCCCCACCTCCGGAAACACCATATATTTT.

V usage is TRBV27 and J usage is TRBJ1-5, with 7 positions matching TRBD1. There are 14 residues in the CDR3. Trimming cost V 1 base and J 7 bases; bases outside gene matches: 4. The germline V gene encodes CDR1 MNHEY and CDR2 SMNVEV (reference sequence). This CDR3 reads CASSLLPRGQPQHF. DNA of the CDR3: TGTGCCAGCAGTTTATTACCCAGGGGGCAGCCCCAGCATTTT.

The chain is built from TRBV7-9 and TRBJ2-7; 7 nucleotides line up with TRBD2. This CDR3 spans 15 amino acids. Trimming at V came to 5 bases and at J to 3 bases, leaving 10 bases not matched to a gene. CDR1 and CDR2 (germline): SEHNR, FQNEAQ (reference sequence). For the CDR3, the DNA is TGTGCCAGCAGCCCTCGAGGGAGGGGCCTCTACGAGCAGTACTTC. The encoded protein is CASSPRGRGLYEQYF.

Worth noting for this clone: At the DNA level, this CDR3 is encoded by other sequences in the same sample as well. The rearrangement uses TRBV7-9 and TRBJ2-7; TRBD1 might be the D (5 bases). Germline V gene sequence: CDR1 SEHNR, CDR2 FQNEAQ (reference sequence). The ends were cut back, 2 bases at V and 3 bases at J, with 11 bases in the middle. This CDR3 has 14 amino acids. The CDR3 protein is CASSLIRENYEQYF. The CDR3, as DNA: TGTGCCAGCAGCTTAATCAGGGAAAACTACGAGCAGTACTTC.

V and J are TRBV12-5 and TRBJ2-1; TRBD1 matches 7 bases. V lost 4 bases and J lost 5; bases outside the gene matches: 8. There are 15 residues in the CDR3. Germline assignment: CDR1 LGHNT and CDR2 FRNRAP. The CDR3 loop is CASGSGQSHDNEQFF. CDR3 DNA sequence: TGTGCTAGTGGTTCGGGACAGAGCCACGACAATGAGCAGTTCTTC.

This clone was counted a single time. This chain links TRBV28 with TRBJ1-1, with D possibly TRBD1 on 6 matching bases. CDR1 and CDR2 (germline): MDHEN, SYDVKM. This CDR3 has 14 residues. V dropped 3 bases and J dropped 4 bases, with 12 bases sitting between them. This CDR3 reads CASSFQGSTTEAFF. For the CDR3, the DNA is TGTGCCAGCAGTTTTCAGGGGTCGACCACTGAAGCTTTCTTT.

The chain links TRBV14 to TRBJ1-1; no firm D call. CDR1 is SGHDN and CDR2 is FVKESK in the germline V gene. The CDR3 contains 12 residues. The ends were cut back, 1 base at V and 10 bases at J, with 10 bases in the middle. The CDR3 region is CASSQVRFGAFF. CDR3 bases: TGTGCCAGCAGCCAAGTTAGATTCGGAGCTTTCTTT.

DNA of the CDR3: TGTGCCTGGAGTGTGGGGACAGACTCTGGGGCCAACGTCCTGACTTTC. This codes for CAWSVGTDSGANVLTF. The J gene is TRBJ2-6, the V gene TRBV30; 7 nucleotides align to TRBD1. The trim removed 0 bases at V and 0 bases at J, leaving 2 bases unmatched. Germline CDR1 reads GTSNPN; CDR2 reads SVGIG (reference sequence). The CDR3 runs to 16 residues.